Following are 17 T cell receptor beta chains from one sample sequenced in a study of blood T cell repertoires in COVID-19. Only in-frame clones appear in the TCRdb table, and some are missing; sequencing was by immunoSEQ multiplex PCR. Altogether around 300,000 clones are present, almost 90% being singletons, with the ten largest covering about 1%. Sequenced input: peripheral blood. These receptors were collected from a woman in her 40s with COVID-19, enrolled during active disease.

The rearrangement links TRBV3-1 (or the pseudogene TRBV3-2) to TRBJ2-3; possible D gene TRBD2, 6 bases. Trimming removed 4 bases at V and 2 bases at J, with 13 bases between. Germline lookup yields CDR1 LGHDT and CDR2 YNNKEL (reference sequence). The CDR3 spans 15 residues. The CDR3 nucleotides read TGTGCCAGCAGCCTCAGACGGGGGTCCACAGATACGCAGTATTTT. As protein: CASSLRRGSTDTQYF.

Written as DNA, the CDR3 is TGTGCCAGTAGTATAGGCCCGGGACAGGGGGAAAACATTCAGTACTTC. It encodes CASSIGPGQGENIQYF. The chain uses TRBV19 and TRBJ2-4; 11 nucleotides line up with TRBD1. The CDR3 is 16 residues long. Germline V gene sequence: CDR1 LNHDA, CDR2 SQIVND (reference sequence). V dropped 1 base and J dropped 5; count of bases not matched to a gene: 4.

CDR3 sequence reads: CASSITPGSGEQFF. Here the CDR3 DNA reads TGTGCCAGCAGTATAACCCCGGGGAGCGGTGAGCAGTTCTTC. The V call is TRBV6-5, the J call TRBJ2-1; D might be TRBD2 (5 bases). The CDR3 is made up of 14 amino acids. The V end was cut by 5 bases, the J end by 9 bases, with 17 bases between. Germline V lookup: CDR1 MNHEY, CDR2 SVGAGI.

V usage is TRBV27 and J usage is TRBJ2-7, with 12 bases that match TRBD1. The CDR3 has 14 amino acids. Looked up from germline, CDR1 is MNHEY and CDR2 is SMNVEV (reference sequence). Losses at the gene ends were 6 bases for V and 6 bases for J; bases not matched to a gene: 6. CDR3 DNA sequence: TGTGCCAGCAGGATCCGGGACAGGGGGCCCGAGCAGTACTTC. Translated: CASRIRDRGPEQYF.

The V call is TRBV6-5, the J call TRBJ2-3, with 8 bases that match TRBD1. CDR3 size: 15 residues. The V gene end was trimmed by 5 bases and the J gene end by 0 bases; junction bases not matched to a gene: 4. The germline V gene encodes CDR1 MNHEY and CDR2 SVGAGI. In nucleotides, the CDR3 is TGTGCCAGCAGTAGGGACAGGCCAAGCACAGATACGCAGTATTTT. It specifies CASSRDRPSTDTQYF.

The chain is built from TRBV14 and TRBJ2-7, with TRBD2 matching 7 bases. CDR3 size: 15 residues. J was trimmed by 4 bases and V by 4 bases; bases with no gene match: 10. CDR1 SGHDN and CDR2 FVKESK come from the germline V gene. CDR3 nucleotide sequence: TGTGCCAGCAGCCGGGGGGGGGTCCTCCCGTACGAGCAGTACTTC. Amino acids: CASSRGGVLPYEQYF.

V usage is TRBV18 and J usage is TRBJ1-4, with D unclear. CDR1 is KGHSH, CDR2 LQKENI, per germline. V was trimmed by 6 bases and J by 0 bases, leaving 17 bases between them. The CDR3 covers 17 residues. This CDR3 is CASSSTGGPATNEKLFF. DNA for the CDR3: TGTGCCAGCTCGTCAACTGGAGGGCCTGCAACTAATGAAAAACTGTTTTTT. Full variable domain (missing parts from reference TRBV18 and TRBJ1-4): NAGVMQNPRHLVRRRGQEARLRCSPMKGHSHVYWYRQLPEEGLKFMVYLQKENIIDESGMPKERFSAEFPKEGPSILRIQQVVRGDSAAYFCASSSTGGPATNEKLFFGSGTQLSVL.

The rearrangement joins TRBV29-1 to TRBJ1-5; tentative D call: TRBD1 (5 bases). The CDR3 spans 12 residues. Trimming removed 4 bases at V and 8 bases at J, with 12 bases between. In germline, CDR1 is SQVTM, CDR2 ANQGSEA. The CDR3 coding sequence is TGCAGCGTTGTGGGGCCGGGGGAGCCCCAGCATTTT. It is translated as CSVVGPGEPQHF.

V is TRBV5-4 and J is TRBJ1-1; 10 bases map to TRBD1. Germline V gene lookup returns CDR1 SGHNT and CDR2 YYREEE (reference sequence). V was clipped by 7 bases and J by 11 bases; unmatched bases: 14. This CDR3 spans 14 amino acids. The CDR3 DNA follows: TGTGCCAGCGGAGGGGAGGACAGGGGGATCGGCGCTTTCTTT. This encodes CASGGEDRGIGAFF.

CDR3 coding DNA: TGTGCCAGCAGCGGACGGGGAGAAAAACTGTTTTTT. Translated: CASSGRGEKLFF. The chain combines TRBV2 with TRBJ1-4; D is ambiguous. The ends were cut back, 6 bases at V and 8 bases at J, with 10 bases in the middle. Germline values: CDR1 SNHLY, CDR2 FYNNEI. This CDR3 contains 12 residues.

The rearrangement uses TRBV5-6 and TRBJ2-7, with 8 nucleotides matching TRBD2. The V gene end was trimmed by 7 bases and the J gene end by 6 bases; junction bases not matched to a gene: 12. The CDR3 loop spans 14 amino acids. Germline CDR1 is SGHDT and CDR2 is YYEEEE. CDR3 in amino acids: CASGTVRGGGEQYF. The CDR3 nucleotides are TGTGCCAGCGGGACGGTTCGGGGGGGCGGCGAGCAGTACTTC.

The chain joins TRBV7-8 to TRBJ1-5; 7 nucleotides match TRBD1. Trimming at V came to 2 bases and at J to 5 bases, leaving 15 bases not matched to a gene. CDR1 is SGHVS, CDR2 FQNEAQ, per germline. The CDR3 sequence is 18 residues long. The chain's CDR3 is CASSLTGTVDREHQPQHF. CDR3 coding DNA: TGTGCCAGCAGCTTAACTGGGACCGTCGACAGGGAGCATCAGCCCCAGCATTTT.

This chain uses TRBV7-9 with TRBJ2-1; 12 bases match TRBD2. Germline loops: CDR1 SEHNR, CDR2 FQNEAQ (reference sequence). The CDR3 is 16 residues long. Unmatched junction bases numbered 4, after V lost 5 bases and J lost 2 bases. As DNA, the CDR3 is TGTGCCAGCAGCCCAAGACTAGCGGGGGCCTACAATGAGCAGTTCTTC. This codes for CASSPRLAGAYNEQFF.

This chain connects TRBV7-9 to TRBJ1-4; TRBD1 matches 9 bases. This CDR3 is 15 amino acids long. The V segment lost 5 bases and the J segment 5 bases; nucleotides outside the gene matches: 6. Germline V gene sequence: CDR1 SEHNR, CDR2 FQNEAQ (reference sequence). Here the CDR3 DNA reads TGTGCCAGCAGCGTAACAGGGGGCCTAAATGAAAAACTGTTTTTT. Translating gives CASSVTGGLNEKLFF.

The chain couples TRBV4-3 to TRBJ2-3; D unresolved. The V gene lost 2 bases and the J gene lost 6 bases, with 9 bases spanning the gap. Germline assignment: CDR1 LGHNA and CDR2 YSLEER. There are 13 residues in the CDR3. The CDR3, as DNA: TGCGCCAGCAGCCAACCCCCCGGGGATACGCAGTATTTT. Amino acid sequence: CASSQPPGDTQYF.

The chain combines TRBV6-5 with TRBJ1-3; D is uncertain. Between the trimmed V and J ends, which lost 6 bases and 1 base, there was a span of 13 bases. The length of the CDR3 is 15 residues. Germline V lookup: CDR1 MNHEY, CDR2 SVGAGI. CDR3 DNA: TGTGCCAGCAGCGCCGAGGTCCCTTCTGGAAACACCATATATTTT. Its translation is CASSAEVPSGNTIYF.

The J gene is TRBJ1-2, the V gene TRBV15; D is uncertain. Germline assignment: CDR1 LNHNV and CDR2 YYDKDF (reference sequence). The CDR3 consists of 12 residues. V lost 3 bases to trimming and J lost 6 bases, with 8 bases between them. CDR3 nucleotide sequence: TGTGCCACCAGCAGTGACACCGATGGCTACACCTTC. The encoded protein is CATSSDTDGYTF.